This entry concerns a single T cell receptor beta chain. This CDR3 has 14 amino acids. The V end was cut by 5 bases, the J end by 3 bases, with 10 bases between. Germline CDR1 is MNHEY and CDR2 is SMNVEV (reference sequence). The sample comes from a study of blood T cell repertoires in COVID-19. Study-level information: The United States, Italy and Spain supplied acute and convalescent COVID-19 samples.

Original data processing: It was from reference gene primer amplification that nucleated cell counts were estimated. Assay: immunoSEQ multiplex PCR; the TCRdb copy retains only in-frame clones and omits some. V and J calls and clone size come straight from that table; D and trimming were deduced from the DNA. Of 75,000 to 100,000 clones listed, over 70% are singletons. This TCR was sampled from a man aged 60 to 69 with acute or convalescent COVID-19. The J gene is TRBJ2-2, the V gene TRBV27; maybe TRBD1 (6 bases). Sequencing was performed on peripheral blood. As DNA, the CDR3 is TGTGCCAGCAGTGGACAGAGATACACCGGGGAGCTGTTTTTT. This encodes CASSGQRYTGELFF.